This T cell receptor beta chain was sequenced for a study of CD8+ T cells in alopecia areata. The wider study: Tofacitinib administration to treated patients was oral, at 5 to 10 mg twice daily. Regarding the study as a whole: TCR sharing was clearer in mice than between patients, perhaps partly owing to patient HLA diversity. Alopecia totalis/universalis scalp especially showed more expanded CD8+ clones than normal scalp.

Those with alopecia areata gave lesional scalp punch biopsies and peripheral blood. The CDR3 is 14 amino acids. In germline, CDR1 is SGHRS, CDR2 YFSETQ. Germline trimming cut 4 bases from V and 4 bases from J; bases unmatched to any gene: 5. As to this clone: Antigen specificity is unknown.

Extracted RNA was reverse transcribed into cDNA, the sequencing template. The repertoire was sequenced with immunoSEQ multiplex PCR; TCRdb's copy has only in-frame clones and lacks some. The profile covers around 130,000 clones, with approximately 58% appearing a single time and roughly 4.5% taken by the ten largest. Here the sequenced sample was CD4+ T cells sorted from blood, taken at week 0. The chain links TRBV5-1 to TRBJ1-3; the match to TRBD1 covers 7 bases. The clonotype originates from a human donor with alopecia areata. The CDR3 sequence is CASSAGGSGNTIYF. The CDR3 DNA sequence: TGCGCCAGCAGCGCAGGGGGTTCCGGAAACACCATATATTTT.